Listed below are T cell receptor beta chains from one sample, sequenced in a study of regulatory T cells in long-lasting Graves disease. A single record per CDR3 protein comes from TCRdb applying MiXCR to the multiplex PCR reads. The sample records 550,000 to 700,000 distinct CDR3 sequences, about 16% being singletons. The same data also contributed to another study, on T cells in Graves' hyperthyroidism and ophthalmopathy.

Sequencing used peripheral blood mononuclear cells (PBMCs), obtained at new diagnosis, from a patient treated with antithyroid drugs. These receptors were collected from a man younger than 35 with Graves disease. Each CDR3 is given with its conserved first and last residue. The D gene is left open where the match is weak. Part of the rows lack a size; the others show once, few, many or a class for expanded clones.

D | J | size | V | CDR3 | DNA
- | TRBJ2-2 | - | TRBV6-1 | CASTPGGIHRELFF | TGTGCCAGCACCCCAGGCGGGATCCACCGGGAGCTGTTTTTT
TRBD2 | TRBJ2-1 | few | TRBV7-9 | CASSSQGGGRAFKEQFF | TGTGCCAGCAGCTCCCAGGGGGGCGGGAGGGCCTTTAAGGAGCAGTTCTTC
TRBD2 | TRBJ2-5 | - | TRBV25-1 | CASSASLGLAGEGTQYF | TGTGCCAGCAGTGCATCTCTAGGACTAGCGGGAGAGGGGACCCAGTACTTC
TRBD2 | TRBJ2-3 | - | TRBV6-5 | CASSYAGADTQYF | TGTGCCAGCAGTTACGCGGGGGCAGATACGCAGTATTTT
TRBD2 | TRBJ2-1 | many | TRBV7-3 | CASSIGTSGLSQQFF | TGTGCCAGCAGCATCGGGACTAGCGGGCTAAGCCAGCAGTTCTTC
TRBD1 | TRBJ1-4 | - | TRBV5-5 | CASSPGTADNEKLFF | TGTGCCAGCAGCCCTGGGACAGCGGATAATGAAAAACTGTTTTTT
- | TRBJ2-5 | - | TRBV29-1 | CSVQGGPPRVETQYF | TGCAGCGTCCAAGGGGGACCCCCGAGGGTGGAGACCCAGTACTTC
- | TRBJ1-2 | many | TRBV20-1 | CSAMPSGGYGYTF | TGCAGTGCTATGCCTTCGGGGGGCTATGGCTACACCTTC
TRBD1 | TRBJ2-7 | - | TRBV27 | CASSLSATGGSEQYF | TGTGCCAGCAGTTTATCGGCGACAGGGGGCAGCGAGCAGTACTTC
- | TRBJ2-1 | few | TRBV20-1 | CSANFVAGPYNEQFF | TGCAGTGCCAACTTTGTCGCGGGCCCCTACAATGAGCAGTTCTTC
- | TRBJ1-2 | many | TRBV3-1 | CASSQTGTHGYTF | TGTGCCAGCAGCCAAACAGGGACCCATGGCTACACCTTC
- | TRBJ2-3 | - | TRBV20-1 | CSAPWGSEAQYF | TGCAGTGCCCCATGGGGAAGTGAAGCGCAGTATTTT
TRBD2 | TRBJ2-7 | - | TRBV10-3 | CAISTSGLNYEQCF | TGTGCCATCAGTACTAGCGGGCTTAACTACGAGCAGTGCTTC
- | TRBJ2-2 | few | TRBV6-2/TRBV6-3 | CASSYSRYTGELFF | TGTGCCAGCAGTTACTCGCGGTATACCGGGGAGCTGTTTTTT
- | TRBJ1-1 | many | TRBV3-1 | CASSRSGSGTGTFF | TGTGCCAGCAGCCGATCGGGATCAGGGACGGGAACTTTCTTT
TRBD1 | TRBJ2-3 | many | TRBV30 | CAWSGQGTDTQYF | TGTGCCTGGAGTGGACAGGGGACAGATACGCAGTATTTT
TRBD2 | TRBJ2-5 | few | TRBV9 | CASSVGPGTGGGETQYF | TGTGCCAGCAGCGTAGGGCCGGGGACGGGGGGAGGGGAGACCCAGTACTTC
TRBD1 | TRBJ2-2 | - | TRBV6-1 | CAIRDRNTGELFF | TGTGCGATTCGGGACAGAAACACCGGGGAGCTGTTTTTT
TRBD2 | TRBJ2-1 | once | TRBV30 | CACTSVSSYNEQFF | TGTGCCTGCACTAGCGTAAGCTCCTACAATGAGCAGTTCTTC
- | TRBJ2-1 | few | TRBV20-1 | CSARDIYNEQFF | TGCAGTGCTAGAGATATTTACAATGAGCAGTTCTTC
- | TRBJ1-2 | many | TRBV12-3/TRBV12-4 | CASSRLGDYGYTF | TGTGCCAGCAGTAGACTGGGGGACTATGGCTACACCTTC
- | TRBJ2-2 | many | TRBV3-1 | CASSQATSEELFF | TGTGCCAGCAGCCAAGCGACATCCGAGGAGCTGTTTTTT
- | TRBJ1-5 | - | TRBV20-1 | CSAREDTSNQPQHF | TGCAGTGCTAGGGAAGACACGAGCAATCAGCCCCAGCATTTT
- | TRBJ2-7 | few | TRBV7-9 | CASSQTSPRDPAYEQYF | TGTGCCAGCAGCCAAACCTCACCCCGGGACCCAGCCTACGAGCAGTACTTC
- | TRBJ2-1 | many | TRBV28 | CASSLTNYNEQFF | TGTGCCAGCAGTTTGACTAACTACAATGAGCAGTTCTTC
- | TRBJ1-5 | many | TRBV6-5 | CASSSSRTGGNQPQHF | TGTGCCAGCAGTTCATCCCGGACTGGCGGCAATCAGCCCCAGCATTTT
TRBD1 | TRBJ2-3 | once | TRBV27 | CASSSRDRVADTQYF | TGTGCCAGCAGTAGCCGGGACAGGGTTGCAGATACGCAGTATTTT
- | TRBJ2-3 | many | TRBV6-1 | CASSGFIEAASTDTQYF | TGTGCCAGCAGCGGTTTTATCGAGGCGGCTAGCACAGATACGCAGTATTTT
- | TRBJ2-2 | - | TRBV11-3 | CASSSQDPRNTGELFF | TGTGCCAGCAGCTCACAGGACCCAAGGAACACCGGGGAGCTGTTTTTT
- | TRBJ1-6 | - | TRBV3-1 | CASSQGKKISYNSPLHF | TGTGCCAGCAGCCAAGGAAAGAAGATCTCCTATAATTCACCCCTCCACTTT
- | TRBJ2-3 | many | TRBV11-2 | CASSSSTGNRGYTQYF | TGTGCCAGCAGCTCCTCAACAGGGAACCGGGGGTATACGCAGTATTTT
- | TRBJ1-1 | few | TRBV29-1 | CSVEGRTVRARGAFF | TGCAGCGTTGAAGGCCGGACAGTAAGGGCCCGCGGAGCTTTCTTT
- | TRBJ2-3 | many | TRBV20-1 | CSAPRGSRGGRADTQYF | TGCAGTGCGCCTCGGGGTAGTCGTGGCGGGCGAGCAGATACGCAGTATTTT
TRBD2 | TRBJ2-7 | many | TRBV12-3/TRBV12-4 | CASSPYRTSGALLYEQYF | TGTGCCAGCAGCCCCTACCGGACTAGCGGGGCCCTCCTCTACGAGCAGTACTTC
TRBD2 | TRBJ2-1 | many | TRBV29-1 | CSLRLAERVGNEQFF | TGCAGCCTTCGACTAGCGGAAAGGGTTGGTAATGAGCAGTTCTTC
- | TRBJ2-2 | many | TRBV5-5 | CASSLGVTGELFF | TGTGCCAGCAGCCTGGGTGTCACCGGGGAGCTGTTTTTT
TRBD1 | TRBJ2-7 | - | TRBV29-1 | CSVAQLGQSYEQYF | TGCAGCGTTGCTCAACTGGGACAGTCCTACGAGCAGTACTTC
- | TRBJ1-2 | few | TRBV12-3/TRBV12-4 | CASRAGGVANYGYTF | TGTGCCAGCAGGGCCGGCGGGGTTGCTAACTATGGCTACACCTTC
TRBD2 | TRBJ2-1 | many | TRBV20-1 | CSARGLARNEQFF | TGCAGTGCTAGGGGACTAGCGAGGAATGAGCAGTTCTTC
- | TRBJ1-5 | few | TRBV19 | CASSTRHLSNQPQHF | TGTGCCAGTAGTACTCGACACCTTAGCAATCAGCCCCAGCATTTT
- | TRBJ1-5 | - | TRBV28 | CASSFEGPGGQPQHF | TGTGCCAGCAGTTTTGAGGGTCCCGGGGGTCAGCCCCAGCATTTT
TRBD2 | TRBJ2-2 | many | TRBV15 | CATRKLGTSGRWSGELFF | TGTGCCACCAGAAAGCTAGGGACTAGCGGGAGGTGGTCCGGGGAGCTGTTTTTT